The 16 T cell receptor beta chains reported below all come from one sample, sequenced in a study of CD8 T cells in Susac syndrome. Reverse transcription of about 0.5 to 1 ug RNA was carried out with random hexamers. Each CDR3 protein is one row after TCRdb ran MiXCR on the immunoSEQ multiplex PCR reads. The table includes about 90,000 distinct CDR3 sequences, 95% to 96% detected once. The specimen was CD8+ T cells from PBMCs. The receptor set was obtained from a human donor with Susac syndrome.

This chain's CDR3 is CATGRPLHF. The CDR3 DNA reads as TGTGCCACCGGACGACCCCTCCACTTT. The chain carries TRBV6-2 or TRBV6-3 and TRBJ1-6; D unresolved. Trimming took 10 bases from V and 12 from J, leaving 7 bases between them. Germline CDR1 is MNHEY and CDR2 is SVGEGT. This CDR3 comprises 9 residues.

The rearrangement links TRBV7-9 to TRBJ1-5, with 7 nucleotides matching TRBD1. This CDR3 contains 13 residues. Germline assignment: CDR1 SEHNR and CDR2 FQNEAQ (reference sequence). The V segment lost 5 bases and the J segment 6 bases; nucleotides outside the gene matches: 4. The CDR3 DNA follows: TGTGCCAGCAGCATCCGACAGGGTCAGCCCCAGCATTTT. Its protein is CASSIRQGQPQHF.

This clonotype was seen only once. Here the CDR3 DNA reads TGTGCCTGGAGCGACGCTTACGAGCAGTACTTC. Protein product: CAWSDAYEQYF. The chain couples TRBV30 to TRBJ2-7; D call uncertain. The CDR3 is 11 residues long. V dropped 3 bases and J dropped 4 bases, with 7 bases sitting between them. Germline CDR1 reads GTSNPN; CDR2 reads SVGIG (reference sequence).

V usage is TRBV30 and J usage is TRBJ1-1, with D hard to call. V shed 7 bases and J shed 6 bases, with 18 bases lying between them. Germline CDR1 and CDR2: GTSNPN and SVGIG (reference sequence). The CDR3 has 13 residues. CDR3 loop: CAFLGGVPSEAFF. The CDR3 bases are TGTGCCTTTTTAGGTGGCGTACCGTCTGAAGCTTTCTTT. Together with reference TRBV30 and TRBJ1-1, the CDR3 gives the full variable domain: SQTIHQWPATLVQPVGSPLSLECTVEGTSNPNLYWYRQAAGRGLQLLFYSVGIGQISSEVPQNLSASRPQDRQFILSSKKLLLSDSGFYLCAFLGGVPSEAFFGQGTRLTVV.

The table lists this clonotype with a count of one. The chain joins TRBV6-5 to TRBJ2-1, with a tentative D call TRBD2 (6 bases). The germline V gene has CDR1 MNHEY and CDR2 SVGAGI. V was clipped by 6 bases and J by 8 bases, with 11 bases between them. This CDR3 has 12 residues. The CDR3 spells CASSTSGYEQFF. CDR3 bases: TGTGCCAGCAGCACCAGCGGGTATGAGCAGTTCTTC.

The CDR3 loop is CASSSWDTSYEQYF. CDR3 DNA: TGTGCCAGCAGTTCTTGGGACACATCATACGAGCAGTACTTC. The chain employs TRBV6-6 and TRBJ2-7, with D possibly TRBD1 on 6 matching bases. Germline-derived CDR1 and CDR2 are MNHNY and SVGAGI (reference sequence). The CDR3 length is 14 residues. V was pared by 4 bases and J by 4 bases, with 14 bases between.

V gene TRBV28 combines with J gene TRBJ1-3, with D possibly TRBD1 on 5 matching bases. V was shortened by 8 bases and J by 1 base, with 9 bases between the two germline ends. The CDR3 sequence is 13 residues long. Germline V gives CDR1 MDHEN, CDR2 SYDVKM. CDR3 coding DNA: TGTGCCAGCTACAAGGGGTCTGGAAACACCATATATTTT. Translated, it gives CASYKGSGNTIYF.

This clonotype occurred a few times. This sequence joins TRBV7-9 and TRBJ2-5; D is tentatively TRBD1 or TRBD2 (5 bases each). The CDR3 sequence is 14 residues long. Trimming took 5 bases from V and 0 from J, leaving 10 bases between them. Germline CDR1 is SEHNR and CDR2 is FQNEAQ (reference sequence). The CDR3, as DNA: TGTGCCAGCAGCCCAGGGACCAACCAAGAGACCCAGTACTTC. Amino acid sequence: CASSPGTNQETQYF.

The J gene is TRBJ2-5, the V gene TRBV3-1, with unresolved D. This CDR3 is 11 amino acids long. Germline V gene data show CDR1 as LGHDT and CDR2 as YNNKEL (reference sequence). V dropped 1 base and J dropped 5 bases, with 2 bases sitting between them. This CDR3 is CASSQVETQYF. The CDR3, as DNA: TGTGCCAGCAGCCAAGTTGAGACCCAGTACTTC.

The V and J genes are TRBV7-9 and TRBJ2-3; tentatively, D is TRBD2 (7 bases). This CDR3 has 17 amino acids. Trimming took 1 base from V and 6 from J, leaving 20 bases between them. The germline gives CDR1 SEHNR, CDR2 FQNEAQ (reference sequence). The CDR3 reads CASSLGGGAANLDTQYF. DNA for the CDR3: TGTGCCAGCAGCTTAGGAGGGGGGGCCGCTAATCTGGATACGCAGTATTTT. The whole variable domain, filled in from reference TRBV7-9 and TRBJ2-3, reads DTGVSQNPRHKITKRGQNVTFRCDPISEHNRLYWYRQTLGQGPEFLTYFQNEAQLEKSRLLSDRFSAERPKGSFSTLEIQRTEQGDSAMYLCASSLGGGAANLDTQYFGPGTRLTVL.

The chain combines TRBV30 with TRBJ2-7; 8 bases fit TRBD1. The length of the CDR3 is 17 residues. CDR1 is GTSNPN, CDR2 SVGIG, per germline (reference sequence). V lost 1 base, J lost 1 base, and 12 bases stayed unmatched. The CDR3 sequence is CAWSGAIRTGKSYEQYF. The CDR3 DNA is TGTGCCTGGAGTGGAGCGATTCGGACAGGGAAGTCCTACGAGCAGTACTTC.

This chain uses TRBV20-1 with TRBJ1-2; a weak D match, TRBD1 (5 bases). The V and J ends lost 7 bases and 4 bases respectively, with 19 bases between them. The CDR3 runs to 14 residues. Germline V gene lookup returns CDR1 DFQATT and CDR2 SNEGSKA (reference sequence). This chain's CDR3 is CSVVLRGDSYGYTF. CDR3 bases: TGCAGTGTGGTTCTTCGGGGCGATTCCTATGGCTACACCTTC.

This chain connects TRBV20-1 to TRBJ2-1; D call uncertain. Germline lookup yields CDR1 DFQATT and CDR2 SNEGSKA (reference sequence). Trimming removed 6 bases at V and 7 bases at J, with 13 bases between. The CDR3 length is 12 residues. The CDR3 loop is CSAKTGPNEQFF. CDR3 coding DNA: TGCAGTGCAAAGACTGGACCTAATGAGCAGTTCTTC.

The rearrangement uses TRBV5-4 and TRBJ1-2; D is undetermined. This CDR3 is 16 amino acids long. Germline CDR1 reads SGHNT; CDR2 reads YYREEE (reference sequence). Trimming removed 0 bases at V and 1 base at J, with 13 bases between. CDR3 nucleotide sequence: TGTGCCAGCAGCTTGGTTCGTCCCGATTTTAACTATGGCTACACCTTC. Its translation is CASSLVRPDFNYGYTF.

In DNA form, the CDR3 reads TGTGCCACCAGCCGGTCCCGGGACAGGGGCGGTGAAGCTTTCTTT. Its protein product is CATSRSRDRGGEAFF. The chain couples TRBV15 to TRBJ1-1; 10 nucleotides match TRBD1. CDR3 size: 15 residues. Germline-derived CDR1 and CDR2 are LNHNV and YYDKDF (reference sequence). The trim removed 5 bases at V and 7 bases at J, leaving 10 bases unmatched.

CDR3 coding DNA: TGTGCCAGCAGCCAAGCCCTGTCCCGGGTCTACGAGCAGTACTTC. Translating it yields CASSQALSRVYEQYF. The rearrangement uses TRBV4-2 and TRBJ2-7; D unresolved. The V gene's germline CDR1 is LGHNA and CDR2 YNFKEQ. V lost 1 base to trimming and J lost 3 bases, with 13 bases between them. This CDR3 has 15 residues.